Presented here are 27 T cell receptor beta chains from one specimen sequenced in a study of T-cell memory formation after mild COVID-19. TCRdb ran MiXCR on the 5' RACE reads and lists one entry per CDR3 protein. The sample consists of roughly 620,000 distinct CDR3 sequences, under 20% of them appearing once. The sample was PBMCs or a T cell subset sorted from them (not recorded which). These receptors all stem from an adult woman who had mild COVID-19 (a few samples of this study predate the infection). Cell type and time point are not known.

This clonotype was observed a handful of times. The chain joins TRBV20-1 to TRBJ2-7; 11 nucleotides match TRBD2. J gave up 2 bases and V 3 bases, and 3 bases lay outside the gene matches. CDR3 length: 14 residues. The germline CDR1 and CDR2 sequences are DFQATT and SNEGSKA (reference sequence). CDR3 sequence (DNA): TGCAGTGCTAGGCTTAGCGGGGGGGCCTACGAGCAGTACTTC. This encodes CSARLSGGAYEQYF.

This clonotype has just a few counts. The gene calls are TRBV11-2 and TRBJ1-5; D uncertain. Germline CDR1 is SGHAT and CDR2 is FQNNGV. The CDR3 sequence is 14 residues long. Trimming left V 5 bases short and J 1 base short, with 9 bases between. CDR3 DNA: TGTGCCAGCAGCCATGGACTGAGCAATCAGCCCCAGCATTTT. This sequence encodes CASSHGLSNQPQHF.

The CDR3 is CASSQDNGGDGNQPQHF. CDR3 in DNA: TGCGCCAGCAGCCAAGACAACGGGGGAGACGGCAATCAGCCCCAGCATTTT. This chain joins TRBV4-3 and TRBJ1-5; tentative D call: TRBD1 (5 bases). Germline assignment: CDR1 LGHNA and CDR2 YSLEER. The length of the CDR3 is 17 residues. V was pared by 0 bases and J by 2 bases, with 14 bases between.

The chain links TRBV18 to TRBJ1-1; D gene unclear. The V gene lost 2 bases and the J gene lost 3 bases, with 10 bases spanning the gap. Germline CDR1 KGHSH, CDR2 LQKENI. The CDR3 runs 14 residues. Written as DNA, the CDR3 is TGTGCCAGCTCACCAGTTCAGGTGGACACTGAAGCTTTCTTT. It yields the protein CASSPVQVDTEAFF.

There are a few counts of this clonotype. J is TRBJ2-7 and V is TRBV6-2 or TRBV6-3; D is unresolved. V lost 0 bases and J lost 3, with 9 bases in between. The CDR3 is 14 amino acids. Germline assignment: CDR1 MNHEY and CDR2 SVGEGT. CDR3 region: CASSYSDGFYEQYF. The CDR3 DNA follows: TGTGCCAGCAGTTACTCGGACGGATTCTACGAGCAGTACTTC.

V usage is TRBV7-9 and J usage is TRBJ1-5; D gene unclear. Trimming stripped 3 bases from V and 5 bases from J, with 14 bases between. This CDR3 has 15 amino acids. The germline V gene has CDR1 SEHNR and CDR2 FQNEAQ (reference sequence). CDR3 amino acids: CASSLSRQADQPQHF. The CDR3 bases are TGTGCCAGCAGCTTGAGTAGGCAGGCCGATCAGCCCCAGCATTTT.

This clonotype turned up a few times. The chain has TRBV5-1 and TRBJ2-1; D remains ambiguous. Germline V gives CDR1 SGHRS, CDR2 YFSETQ. The CDR3 length is 18 residues. Between the trimmed V and J ends, which lost 0 bases and 7 bases, there was a span of 23 bases. This CDR3 reads CASSLAVGRMLPRNEQFF. In DNA, the CDR3 is TGCGCCAGCAGCTTGGCCGTAGGTCGAATGCTGCCGAGGAATGAGCAGTTCTTC.

This clonotype was seen only a few times. J is TRBJ1-5 and V is TRBV20-1, with D tentatively TRBD1 (5 bases). Germline V gene data show CDR1 as DFQATT and CDR2 as SNEGSKA (reference sequence). The CDR3 is 15 amino acids. Trimming shortened V by 3 bases and J by 4 bases, and 16 bases separated the two germline ends. The CDR3 protein is CSASFGTPGNQPQHF. CDR3 nucleotide sequence: TGCAGTGCTAGTTTCGGGACCCCGGGAAATCAGCCCCAGCATTTT.

There are many counts of this clonotype. V usage is TRBV5-5 and J usage is TRBJ1-5; 9 bases line up with TRBD1. Trimming at V came to 4 bases and at J to 0 bases, leaving 5 bases not matched to a gene. Germline-derived CDR1 and CDR2 are SGHKS and YYEKEE (reference sequence). CDR3 size: 16 residues. CDR3 DNA: TGTGCCAGCAGCCGGGACAGGGCTAATAGCAATCAGCCCCAGCATTTT. Protein sequence: CASSRDRANSNQPQHF. Variable domain in full (rest from reference TRBV5-5 and TRBJ1-5): DAGVTQSPTHLIKTRGQQVTLRCSPISGHKSVSWYQQVLGQGPQFIFQYYEKEERGRGNFPDRFSARQFPNYSSELNVNALLLGDSALYLCASSRDRANSNQPQHFGDGTRLSIL.

This clonotype was counted a few times. J is TRBJ2-1 and V is TRBV29-1; maybe TRBD2 (5 bases). Trimming took off 2 bases at V and 7 bases at J, with 9 bases between the two ends. Germline CDR1 and CDR2: SQVTM and ANQGSEA. The CDR3 covers 12 residues. The CDR3 DNA follows: TGCAGCGTTGAAAGGGAGCAGAATGAGCAGTTCTTC. Its protein product is CSVEREQNEQFF.

The CDR3 coding sequence is TGTGCCAGCAGCCCAGGAGGAGCGGGAGGATCCGAGCAGTACTTC. Translation: CASSPGGAGGSEQYF. V is TRBV7-2 and J is TRBJ2-7, with 9 bases identical to TRBD2. V was pared by 5 bases and J by 6 bases, with 11 bases of the junction left unmatched. Germline V gene sequence: CDR1 SGHTA, CDR2 FQGNSA. CDR3 length equals 15 residues.

The chain combines TRBV6-5 with TRBJ2-1; D not resolved. This CDR3 comprises 15 residues. V was shortened by 0 bases and J by 6 bases, with 12 bases between the two germline ends. The V gene's germline CDR1 is MNHEY and CDR2 SVGAGI. The CDR3 protein is CASSYSSFPPNEQFF. For the CDR3, the DNA is TGTGCCAGCAGTTACTCTTCTTTCCCTCCCAATGAGCAGTTCTTC.

The sample holds many counts of this clonotype. The chain recombines TRBV9 with TRBJ1-1; perhaps TRBD1 as D (5 bases). Germline V lookup: CDR1 SGDLS, CDR2 YYNGEE. Deletions cut 1 base from V and 1 base from J, with 5 bases between. The CDR3 has 13 residues. The CDR3 DNA follows: TGTGCCAGCAGCGTACAGGGGAACACTGAAGCTTTCTTT. This translates into CASSVQGNTEAFF. The variable domain in full, completed from reference TRBV9 and TRBJ1-1, reads DSGVTQTPKHLITATGQRVTLRCSPRSGDLSVYWYQQSLDQGLQFLIQYYNGEERAKGNILERFSAQQFPDLHSELNLSSLELGDSALYFCASSVQGNTEAFFGQGTRLTVV.

This clonotype was observed a handful of times. The rearrangement uses TRBV5-1 and TRBJ2-3; 9 bases line up with TRBD1. The CDR3 has 16 residues. With 0 bases clipped from V and 1 base from J, the junction kept 3 bases outside the gene matches. CDR1 is SGHRS, CDR2 YFSETQ, per germline. The CDR3, as DNA: TGCGCCAGCAGCTTGGGGGACAGGGAAGGCACAGATACGCAGTATTTT. Protein: CASSLGDREGTDTQYF.

This clonotype has more than one count but fewer than ten. In DNA form, the CDR3 reads TGTGCCACCAGCAGAGATAAGGAGACCCAGTACTTC. Encoded protein: CATSRDKETQYF. The chain joins TRBV15 to TRBJ2-5; the D is unclear. V lost 0 bases and J lost 5, with 4 bases in between. Germline CDR1 and CDR2: LNHNV and YYDKDF (reference sequence). This CDR3 region has 12 residues.

At least ten counts were recorded for this clonotype. The chain couples TRBV12-3 or TRBV12-4 to TRBJ2-1, with 7 positions matching TRBD1. With 4 bases clipped from V and 7 bases from J, the junction kept 4 bases outside the gene matches. The CDR3 consists of 13 residues. The CDR3 nucleotides are TGTGCCAGCAGTTCGTACAGGGGTAATGAGCAGTTCTTC. As protein: CASSSYRGNEQFF.

This clonotype was seen more than once but under ten times. The gene calls are TRBV12-3 or TRBV12-4 and TRBJ1-2; D remains unclear. V was cut by 6 bases and J by 0 bases, with 11 bases left in between. The length of the CDR3 is 14 residues. Here the CDR3 DNA reads TGTGCCAGCAGCCCTTTGAAAACTAACTATGGCTACACCTTC. Protein sequence: CASSPLKTNYGYTF.

This clonotype was observed a handful of times. The chain links TRBV6-5 to TRBJ1-2; D might be TRBD1 (6 bases). Per germline, CDR1 MNHEY and CDR2 SVGAGI. There are 15 residues in the CDR3. Trimming pared 0 bases from V and 1 base from J, leaving 9 bases between. The CDR3 sequence is CASSYSPQGNYGYTF. As DNA, the CDR3 is TGTGCCAGCAGTTACTCGCCACAGGGTAACTATGGCTACACCTTC.

V gene TRBV5-1 combines with J gene TRBJ2-1, with 7 bases that match TRBD1. CDR1 SGHRS and CDR2 YFSETQ come from the germline V gene. The V and J ends lost 4 bases and 8 bases, in that order; junction bases with no gene match: 9. The CDR3 spans 14 residues. DNA for the CDR3: TGCGCCAGCAGCCCGACAGGGACCGGCGATGAGCAGTTCTTC. As protein: CASSPTGTGDEQFF.

Only a few counts were recorded for this clonotype. The rearrangement uses TRBV30 and TRBJ1-1; D unclear. CDR3 length: 14 residues. Germline V CDR1 and CDR2: GTSNPN, SVGIG (reference sequence). Trimming took 0 bases from V and 1 from J, leaving 9 bases between them. CDR3 region: CAWSVQFGNTEAFF. The CDR3 coding sequence is TGTGCCTGGAGTGTACAGTTTGGGAACACTGAAGCTTTCTTT.

The chain is built from TRBV12-3 or TRBV12-4 and TRBJ1-2; 9 nucleotides line up with TRBD1. The CDR3 contains 15 residues. Germline trimming cut 4 bases from V and 4 bases from J; bases unmatched to any gene: 7. This CDR3 is CASSSPDRGGYGYTF. In DNA form, the CDR3 reads TGTGCCAGCAGTTCCCCGGACAGGGGAGGCTATGGCTACACCTTC.

The V and J genes are TRBV4-1 and TRBJ1-1; maybe TRBD1 (6 bases). V was trimmed by 2 bases and J by 5 bases, leaving 15 bases between them. Germline V lookup: CDR1 MGHRA, CDR2 YSYEKL. This CDR3 has 15 amino acids. The CDR3 sequence: CASSQFGGDGTEAFF. As DNA, the CDR3 is TGCGCCAGCAGCCAATTTGGGGGCGACGGTACTGAAGCTTTCTTT.

V is TRBV29-1 and J is TRBJ2-5; TRBD2 matches at 11 bases. This CDR3 has 14 residues. V was pared by 2 bases and J by 3 bases, with 2 bases of the junction left unmatched. Germline CDR1 SQVTM, CDR2 ANQGSEA. The CDR3 region has the DNA TGCAGCGTTGAACTAGCGGGGGGTGAAGAGACCCAGTACTTC. Amino acid sequence: CSVELAGGEETQYF. The full variable domain, completed using reference TRBV29-1 and TRBJ2-5, is SAVISQKPSRDICQRGTSLTIQCQVDSQVTMMFWYRQQPGQSLTLIATANQGSEATYESGFVIDKFPISRPNLTFSTLTVSNMSPEDSSIYLCSVELAGGEETQYFGPGTRLLVL.

This clonotype was counted a few times. This rearrangement joins TRBV29-1 to TRBJ2-5; possible D gene TRBD1, 5 bases. CDR3 length: 13 amino acids. From germline, CDR1 is SQVTM and CDR2 ANQGSEA. With 6 bases removed from V and 5 bases from J, the gap between germline ends came to 16 bases. The CDR3 region is CSVTGPPSETQYF. As DNA, the CDR3 is TGCAGCGTCACAGGTCCCCCTTCGGAGACCCAGTACTTC.

This chain joins TRBV2 and TRBJ1-4; the D gene is possibly TRBD1 (5 bases). From germline, CDR1 is SNHLY and CDR2 FYNNEI. The germline V and J ends were trimmed by 4 bases and 0 bases, with 12 bases remaining between them. This CDR3 region has 16 residues. CDR3 nucleotide sequence: TGTGCCAGCAGTGGGGTATGGGGCTCAACTAATGAAAAACTGTTTTTT. Protein sequence: CASSGVWGSTNEKLFF.

This chain connects TRBV5-1 to TRBJ2-3, with D maybe TRBD2 (6 bases). The CDR3 runs to 18 residues. Deletions cut 3 bases from V and 1 base from J, with 21 bases between. The germline V gene has CDR1 SGHRS and CDR2 YFSETQ. CDR3: CASSSGVASWTGTDTQYF. The CDR3 DNA reads as TGCGCCAGCAGCTCGGGAGTGGCTAGCTGGACTGGCACAGATACGCAGTATTTT.

The V and J genes are TRBV7-2 and TRBJ1-2; D is unclear. This CDR3 spans 14 amino acids. The germline V gene encodes CDR1 SGHTA and CDR2 FQGNSA. Deletions cut 4 bases from V and 1 base from J, with 10 bases between. The CDR3 is CASSSDGRNYGYTF. The CDR3 nucleotides are TGTGCCAGCAGCTCAGACGGGCGTAACTATGGCTACACCTTC.